This TCR beta chain was documented in a study of T cell repertoires in cytomegalovirus infection. The wider study: Shared public TCR beta signatures pointed to both CMV infection and a matching HLA type.

Findings and limits, study-wide: HLA-C-restricted TCR beta clonotypes specific for CMV led the ex vivo response. Pooled public TCR beta family frequency picked out CMV carriers with the relevant HLA.

Details on this clonotype: The antigen is unknown.

From the reads, TCRdb called clonotypes with MiXCR, one entry per CDR3 protein. The sample lists 630,000 or so distinct CDR3 sequences, roughly 26% occurring once. The V and J ends lost 5 bases and 4 bases, in that order; junction bases with no gene match: 10. The CDR3 sequence is 16 residues long. Germline CDR1 and CDR2: SGHTA and FQGTGA. The TCR was taken from a human donor in good health (CMV status not recorded). Some clones in this sample may be carry-over from other donors' samples. What was sequenced was CD8+ T cells from PBMCs. The V call is TRBV7-3, the J call TRBJ2-2, with TRBD1 identical over 7 bases. The CDR3 region has the DNA TGTGCCAGCAGCCCCAGCGACAGGGTCGGCACCGGGGAGCTGTTTTTT. It codes for CASSPSDRVGTGELFF.